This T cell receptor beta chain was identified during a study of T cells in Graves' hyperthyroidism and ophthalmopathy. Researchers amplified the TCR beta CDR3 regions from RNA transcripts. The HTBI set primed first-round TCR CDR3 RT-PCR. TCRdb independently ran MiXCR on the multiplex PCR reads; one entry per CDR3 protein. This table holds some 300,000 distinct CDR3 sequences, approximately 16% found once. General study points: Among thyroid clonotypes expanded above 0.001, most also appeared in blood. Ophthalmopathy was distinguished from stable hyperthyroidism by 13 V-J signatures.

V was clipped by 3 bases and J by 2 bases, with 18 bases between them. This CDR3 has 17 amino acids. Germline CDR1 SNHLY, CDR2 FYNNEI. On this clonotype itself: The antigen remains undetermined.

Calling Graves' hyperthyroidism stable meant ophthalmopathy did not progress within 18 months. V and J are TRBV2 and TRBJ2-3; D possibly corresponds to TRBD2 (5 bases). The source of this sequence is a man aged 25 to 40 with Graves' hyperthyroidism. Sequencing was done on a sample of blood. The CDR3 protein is CASSDLPGFSDTDTQYF. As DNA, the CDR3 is TGTGCCAGCAGTGATCTACCCGGGTTTAGCGACACAGATACGCAGTATTTT.